The 31 T cell receptor beta chains presented below share a single source sample, sequenced in a study of T-cell reconstitution after alpha-beta-depleted transplantation in children. Unique molecular identifiers were built into the TCRbeta library. TCRdb re-called the PCR reads through MiXCR, storing one row per CDR3 protein. The table has about 98,000 distinct CDR3 sequences, 6% seen once. Material: PBMCs, mostly from graft donor cells, obtained 60 days after TCRalphabeta/CD19-depleted stem cell transplant. The receptors here all came from a female patient aged 2-9 years who had a stem cell transplant for Fanconi anemia, so the T cells may come from the graft donor.

In its sample, this clonotype was seen a few times. The gene calls are TRBV7-7 and TRBJ2-1; 7 bases match TRBD2. CDR3 length: 15 amino acids. CDR1 and CDR2 (germline): SSHAT, FNYEAQ (reference sequence). V lost 4 bases, J lost 4 bases, and 7 bases stayed unmatched. The CDR3 nucleotides are TGTGCCAGCAGCTCTGGACTAGAGGGATACAATGAGCAGTTCTTC. Its protein is CASSSGLEGYNEQFF.

In regard to this clonotype: A much bigger clone sits one base away, suggesting this may be a read error. The chain links TRBV10-3 to TRBJ2-3, with 10 bases identical to TRBD2. This CDR3 has 18 amino acids. The junction had 14 bases not matched to a gene; V was cut back by 5 bases and J by 3 bases. The germline gives CDR1 ENHRY, CDR2 SYGVKD. CDR3 sequence reads: CAISLTAGGRRETDTQYF. In nucleotides, the CDR3 is TGTGCCATCAGTTTGACAGCGGGAGGGCGACGGGAAACAGATACGCAGTATTTT.

To note about this clonotype: A read error may explain this, as a much larger clone is one base away. No conserved phenylalanine or tryptophan ends this CDR3, so it is likely a read error. The chain links TRBV20-1 to TRBJ1-2, with D possibly being TRBD1 (5 bases). V was trimmed by 5 bases and J by 5 bases, leaving 9 bases between them. The V gene's germline CDR1 is DFQATT and CDR2 SNEGSKA (reference sequence). This CDR3 is 11 amino acids long. The CDR3 DNA sequence: TGCAGTGCTGCAGGGAATTATGGCTACACCTCC. It codes for CSAAGNYGYTS.

This clonotype was seen many times. CDR3 loop: CASSLVGTTDTQYF. The CDR3 bases are TGCGCCAGCAGCTTGGTGGGAACGACAGATACGCAGTATTTT. This chain connects TRBV5-1 to TRBJ2-3; no firm D call. CDR1 and CDR2 from the germline V gene are SGHRS and YFSETQ. The CDR3 is made up of 14 amino acids. Between the trimmed V and J ends, which lost 0 bases and 3 bases, there was a span of 8 bases.

The sample holds many counts of this clonotype. J is TRBJ2-1 and V is TRBV20-1, with a possible D match to TRBD2 (6 bases). The V end lost 3 bases, the J end lost 10 bases, and 16 bases lay between the germline ends. The V gene's germline CDR1 is DFQATT and CDR2 SNEGSKA (reference sequence). The CDR3 contains 13 residues. CDR3: CSASGRASVEQFF. The CDR3 DNA reads as TGCAGTGCTAGCGGGAGAGCAAGTGTAGAGCAGTTCTTC.

This clonotype was detected a few times. The V call is TRBV6-1, the J call TRBJ2-5; D gene ambiguous. The CDR3 has 12 residues. Germline V CDR1 and CDR2: MNHNS, SASEGT. Between the trimmed V and J ends, which lost 4 bases and 5 bases, there was a span of 8 bases. CDR3 sequence: CASSGPWETQYF. Written as DNA, the CDR3 is TGTGCCAGCAGTGGGCCGTGGGAGACCCAGTACTTC.

The table lists this clonotype with many counts. The chain recombines TRBV28 with TRBJ2-5, with unresolved D. The CDR3 consists of 13 residues. The V end was cut by 6 bases, the J end by 7 bases, with 15 bases between. Germline loops: CDR1 MDHEN, CDR2 SYDVKM. This CDR3 reads CASSPEIFGTQYF. Written as DNA, the CDR3 is TGTGCCAGCAGCCCGGAGATATTTGGGACCCAGTACTTC.

In its sample, this clonotype was seen many times. The chain links TRBV12-3 or TRBV12-4 to TRBJ2-7; D gene uncertain. The CDR3 totals 11 residues. V was trimmed by 3 bases and J by 5 bases, leaving 5 bases between them. CDR3 loop: CASSFNHEQYF. The CDR3 coding sequence is TGTGCCAGCAGTTTTAACCACGAGCAGTACTTC.

This clonotype was detected ten times or more. The V call is TRBV20-1, the J call TRBJ2-3; D is ambiguous. V lost 6 bases and J 6 bases, leaving 16 bases between the germline ends. The CDR3 is 13 amino acids. Germline V gene lookup returns CDR1 DFQATT and CDR2 SNEGSKA (reference sequence). CDR3 sequence reads: CSASLNRVDTQYF. CDR3 sequence (DNA): TGCAGTGCCAGCCTAAATCGGGTGGATACGCAGTATTTT.

The rearrangement uses TRBV5-1 and TRBJ2-1; D possibly uses TRBD1 or TRBD2 (5 bases each). The CDR3 sequence is 19 residues long. V lost 2 bases and J lost 1, with 22 bases in between. Germline CDR1 SGHRS, CDR2 YFSETQ. The CDR3 bases are TGCGCCAGCAGCTTTGTAGGGGACGTTCCTTTTCGGTCCTACAATGAGCAGTTCTTC. Residues: CASSFVGDVPFRSYNEQFF.

This clonotype appeared many times. V and J are TRBV5-1 and TRBJ2-1; possibly TRBD2 for D (6 bases). Germline assignment: CDR1 SGHRS and CDR2 YFSETQ. The CDR3 extends over 15 amino acids. Trimming removed 7 bases at V and 9 bases at J, with 23 bases between. The DNA of the CDR3 is TGCGCCAGCGGCAGGCCCTTAGACGGGAGTTTTGAGCAGTTCTTC. Translated: CASGRPLDGSFEQFF.

This clonotype came up a few times. J is TRBJ2-1 and V is TRBV6-5; TRBD2 is a possible D gene (5 bases). The CDR3 has 15 residues. The V gene's germline CDR1 is MNHEY and CDR2 SVGAGI. With 0 bases removed from V and 2 bases from J, the gap between germline ends came to 8 bases. CDR3 amino acids: CASSYSASTYNEQFF. CDR3 bases: TGTGCCAGCAGTTACTCGGCTAGCACCTACAATGAGCAGTTCTTC.

A remark on this clonotype: This may arise from a read error, as a much more abundant clone is one base away. The conserved phenylalanine or tryptophan normally closing the CDR3 is absent here, so this likely arose from a read error. The DNA is omitted, as the CDR3 cannot be located on it reliably, and the CDR3 follows TCRdb's listing. V is TRBV12-1 and J is TRBJ2-7. TRBV12-1 is deemed a pseudogene. 14 amino acids form the CDR3, both terminal residues included. CDR3 amino acids: CASSFASTAYEQYS.

This clonotype was counted between two and nine times. V gene TRBV3-1 combines with J gene TRBJ2-7; TRBD2 matches 11 bases. This CDR3 is built from 12 residues. Germline lookup yields CDR1 LGHDT and CDR2 YNNKEL (reference sequence). After removal of 6 bases from V and 7 bases from J, the junction contained 2 bases not matched to a gene. CDR3 in amino acids: CASSRLAGEQYF. The DNA of the CDR3 is TGTGCCAGCAGTCGACTAGCGGGGGAGCAGTACTTC.

There are a few counts of this clonotype. The chain combines TRBV3-1 with TRBJ2-5; 7 nucleotides line up with TRBD2. Germline assignment: CDR1 LGHDT and CDR2 YNNKEL (reference sequence). V gave up 1 base and J gave up 2 bases; unmatched junction bases: 7. CDR3 length equals 16 residues. CDR3 amino acids: CASSQGVRGSQETQYF. CDR3 in DNA: TGTGCCAGCAGCCAAGGTGTGCGGGGGAGTCAAGAGACCCAGTACTTC.

This clonotype has only a few counts. The J gene is TRBJ2-3, the V gene TRBV30; 10 nucleotides align to TRBD2. Germline V lookup: CDR1 GTSNPN, CDR2 SVGIG (reference sequence). The CDR3 is 11 residues long. With V trimmed by 0 bases and J by 14 bases, 2 bases remained unmatched. This chain's CDR3 is CAWSVLAGVYF. CDR3 sequence (DNA): TGTGCCTGGAGTGTCCTAGCGGGGGTGTATTTT.

The CDR3, as DNA: TGTGCCCTCTCCTCAAGGGGGGGCTCCTACGAGCAGTACTTC. This encodes CALSSRGGSYEQYF. This chain links TRBV12-3 or TRBV12-4 with TRBJ2-7, with D perhaps TRBD2 (7 bases). The CDR3 length is 14 residues. V was pared by 11 bases and J by 0 bases, with 17 bases between.

The gene calls are TRBV7-3 and TRBJ2-1; the D gene is possibly TRBD2 (5 bases). V lost 3 bases, J lost 9 bases, and 15 bases lay in between. The CDR3 extends over 14 amino acids. Per the germline V gene, CDR1 is SGHTA and CDR2 is FQGTGA. The CDR3 region is CASSFSGGPAEQFF. CDR3 coding DNA: TGTGCCAGCAGCTTTTCGGGCGGGCCAGCTGAGCAGTTCTTC.

This clonotype was observed many times. This chain connects TRBV20-1 to TRBJ2-1, with a possible D match to TRBD1 (6 bases). Deletions cut 4 bases from V and 0 bases from J, with 10 bases between. Germline values: CDR1 DFQATT, CDR2 SNEGSKA (reference sequence). The CDR3 has 14 amino acids. The CDR3 region is CSAMTGSSYNEQFF. As DNA, the CDR3 is TGCAGTGCTATGACAGGTAGCTCCTACAATGAGCAGTTCTTC.

There are many counts of this clonotype. The rearrangement uses TRBV12-3 or TRBV12-4 and TRBJ2-7; 9 bases agree with TRBD2. The CDR3 runs 13 residues. Germline trimming cut 6 bases from V and 7 bases from J; bases unmatched to any gene: 7. Here the CDR3 reads CASRQGAGGEQYF. Here the CDR3 DNA reads TGTGCCAGCAGGCAGGGCGCGGGGGGGGAGCAGTACTTC.

There are many counts of this clonotype. The rearrangement links TRBV12-3 or TRBV12-4 to TRBJ2-2, with 7 nucleotides matching TRBD2. J lost 3 bases, V lost 1 base, and 2 bases had no gene match. The CDR3 has 15 amino acids. The CDR3 DNA reads as TGTGCCAGCAGTTTAGGACTAGCTCACACCGGGGAGCTGTTTTTT. Translated: CASSLGLAHTGELFF.

This clonotype was found many times. The DNA of the CDR3 is TGTGCCACCCGACTAGCGGGAGACACCGGGGAGCTGTTTTTT. It translates to CATRLAGDTGELFF. The chain carries TRBV12-3 or TRBV12-4 and TRBJ2-2; 12 nucleotides line up with TRBD2. This CDR3 spans 14 amino acids. V lost 10 bases and J lost 3; bases outside the gene matches: 3.

This rearrangement joins TRBV10-2 to TRBJ2-7, with 14 bases that match TRBD2. Germline V CDR1 and CDR2: WSHSY, SAAADI. The CDR3 has 19 residues. Trimming at V came to 0 bases and at J to 5 bases, leaving 12 bases not matched to a gene. CDR3 bases: TGCGCCAGCAGTGAGTCGAGGGGGACTAGCGGGAGAAACGACGACGAGCAGTACTTC. This translates into CASSESRGTSGRNDDEQYF.

This clonotype appeared a few times. This chain joins TRBV5-1 and TRBJ2-2; no reliable D call. V gave up 5 bases and J gave up 3 bases, with 14 bases separating them. Germline V gene sequence: CDR1 SGHRS, CDR2 YFSETQ. There are 15 residues in the CDR3. CDR3 residues: CASRVFSFDTGELFF. CDR3 nucleotide sequence: TGCGCCAGCAGAGTCTTTAGTTTTGACACCGGGGAGCTGTTTTTT.

This clonotype was seen repeatedly, ten times or more. V and J are TRBV9 and TRBJ2-1, with D possibly matching TRBD1 (6 bases). V lost 3 bases and J lost 4, with 17 bases in between. CDR3 length: 16 residues. Germline V CDR1 and CDR2: SGDLS, YYNGEE. The CDR3 region is CASSAGGGAEYNEQFF. In DNA, the CDR3 is TGTGCCAGCAGCGCAGGTGGGGGCGCGGAATACAATGAGCAGTTCTTC.

This clonotype was seen repeatedly, ten times or more. This chain uses TRBV7-3 with TRBJ1-1; D unresolved. The CDR3 is 12 amino acids. Germline assignment: CDR1 SGHTA and CDR2 FQGTGA. Trimming shortened V by 1 base and J by 8 bases, and 8 bases separated the two germline ends. CDR3 region: CASSLIGGEAFF. In DNA, the CDR3 is TGTGCCAGCAGCTTAATTGGCGGCGAAGCTTTCTTT.

Here the CDR3 DNA reads TGTGCCAGTGTAAATGCCGGCACAGATACGCAGTATTTT. Encoded protein: CASVNAGTDTQYF. The V call is TRBV28, the J call TRBJ2-3; no clear D. The length of the CDR3 is 13 residues. Trimming shortened V by 9 bases and J by 1 base, and 11 bases separated the two germline ends. The V gene's germline CDR1 is MDHEN and CDR2 SYDVKM.

This clonotype showed up many times. This chain connects TRBV6-5 to TRBJ2-1; D gene unclear. Germline lookup yields CDR1 MNHEY and CDR2 SVGAGI. Deletions cut 6 bases from V and 8 bases from J, with 17 bases between. This CDR3 is 14 amino acids long. The CDR3 nucleotides are TGTGCCAGCAGATCTGGATGGGCTCACGATGAGCAGTTCTTC. It yields the protein CASRSGWAHDEQFF.

This clonotype was recorded at least ten times. The chain is built from TRBV7-2 and TRBJ1-5; a possible D gene is TRBD1 (5 bases). Germline CDR1 SGHTA, CDR2 FQGNSA. The CDR3 runs 14 residues. V lost 1 base and J 4 bases, leaving 8 bases between the germline ends. The CDR3 here is CASSLVRENQPQHF. CDR3 bases: TGTGCCAGCAGCTTAGTCAGGGAGAATCAGCCCCAGCATTTT.

This clonotype came up many times. The V gene is TRBV28, the J gene TRBJ2-7; tentatively, D is TRBD1 (7 bases). Germline V gene sequence: CDR1 MDHEN, CDR2 SYDVKM. Deletions cut 2 bases from V and 3 bases from J, with 11 bases between. This CDR3 is built from 14 residues. CDR3 protein: CASSLQGGRYEQYF. CDR3 nucleotides: TGTGCCAGCAGTTTACAGGGGGGCCGCTACGAGCAGTACTTC.

This clonotype was seen more than once but under ten times. The CDR3: CSARSAGVPGELFF. CDR3 nucleotide sequence: TGCAGTGCTAGATCAGCGGGGGTACCCGGGGAGCTGTTTTTT. V usage is TRBV20-1 and J usage is TRBJ2-2; TRBD2 matches 8 bases. The CDR3 runs to 14 residues. Trimming removed 2 bases from V and 6 bases from J; junction bases left unmatched: 5. CDR1 and CDR2 (germline): DFQATT, SNEGSKA (reference sequence).